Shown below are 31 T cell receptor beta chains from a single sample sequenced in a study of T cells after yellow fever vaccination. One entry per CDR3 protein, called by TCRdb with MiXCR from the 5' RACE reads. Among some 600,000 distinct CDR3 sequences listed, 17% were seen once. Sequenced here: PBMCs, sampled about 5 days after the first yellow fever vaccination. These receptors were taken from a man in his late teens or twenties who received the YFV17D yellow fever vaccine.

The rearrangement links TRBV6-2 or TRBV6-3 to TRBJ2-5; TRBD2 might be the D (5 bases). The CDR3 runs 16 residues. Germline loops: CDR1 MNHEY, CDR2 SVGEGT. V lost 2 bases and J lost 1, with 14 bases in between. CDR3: CASSYHPSLRQETQYF. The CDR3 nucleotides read TGTGCCAGCAGTTACCACCCTAGCTTGCGCCAAGAGACCCAGTACTTC.

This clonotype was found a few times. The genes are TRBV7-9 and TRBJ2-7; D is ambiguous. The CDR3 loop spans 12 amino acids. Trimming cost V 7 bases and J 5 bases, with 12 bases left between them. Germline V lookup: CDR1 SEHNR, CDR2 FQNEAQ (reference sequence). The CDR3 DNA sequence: TGTGCCAGCACCCCCCAATCCAACGAGCAGTACTTC. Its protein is CASTPQSNEQYF. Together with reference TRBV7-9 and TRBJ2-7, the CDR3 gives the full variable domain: DTGVSQNPRHKITKRGQNVTFRCDPISEHNRLYWYRQTLGQGPEFLTYFQNEAQLEKSRLLSDRFSAERPKGSFSTLEIQRTEQGDSAMYLCASTPQSNEQYFGPGTRLTVT.

The CDR3 region has the DNA TGCGCCAGCAGCCAGGCAGGGGCTTTCACAGATACGCAGTATTTT. It encodes CASSQAGAFTDTQYF. This chain uses TRBV4-3 with TRBJ2-3; a weak D match, TRBD1 (6 bases). Trimming shortened V by 3 bases and J by 2 bases, and 12 bases separated the two germline ends. Germline CDR1 reads LGHNA; CDR2 reads YSLEER. The CDR3 runs to 15 residues.

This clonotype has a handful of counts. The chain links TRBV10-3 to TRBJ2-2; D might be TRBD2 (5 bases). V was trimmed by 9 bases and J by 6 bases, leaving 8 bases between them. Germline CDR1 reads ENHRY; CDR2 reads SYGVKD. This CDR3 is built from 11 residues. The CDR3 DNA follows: TGTGCCATAAGCGGTTCCGGGGAGCTGTTTTTT. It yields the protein CAISGSGELFF.

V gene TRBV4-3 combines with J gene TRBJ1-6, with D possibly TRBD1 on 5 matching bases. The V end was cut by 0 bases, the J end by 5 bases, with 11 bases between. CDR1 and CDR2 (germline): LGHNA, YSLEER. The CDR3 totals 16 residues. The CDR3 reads CASSQDPGRDNSPLHF. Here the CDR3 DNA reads TGCGCCAGCAGCCAAGATCCGGGACGGGATAATTCACCCCTCCACTTT.

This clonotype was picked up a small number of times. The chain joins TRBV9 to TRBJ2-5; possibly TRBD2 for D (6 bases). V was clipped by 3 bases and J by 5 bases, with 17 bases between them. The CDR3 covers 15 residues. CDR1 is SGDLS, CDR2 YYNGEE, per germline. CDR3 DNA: TGTGCCAGCAGCGCCTCCTCCGGGGCGGGGGAGACCCAGTACTTC. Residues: CASSASSGAGETQYF.

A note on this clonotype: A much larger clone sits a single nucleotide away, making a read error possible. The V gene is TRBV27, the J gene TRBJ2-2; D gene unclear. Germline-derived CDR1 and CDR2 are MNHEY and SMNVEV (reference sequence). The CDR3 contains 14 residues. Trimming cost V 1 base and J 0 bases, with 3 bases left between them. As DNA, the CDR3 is TGTGCCAGCAGTTTATTCCCGAACACCGGGGAGCTGTTTTTT. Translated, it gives CASSLFPNTGELFF.

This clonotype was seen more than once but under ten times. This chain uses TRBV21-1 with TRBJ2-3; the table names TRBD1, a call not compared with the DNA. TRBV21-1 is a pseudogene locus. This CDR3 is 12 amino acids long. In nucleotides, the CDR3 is TGTGCCAGCAGTGACCCCCCAGATACGCAGTATTTT. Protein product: CASSDPPDTQYF.

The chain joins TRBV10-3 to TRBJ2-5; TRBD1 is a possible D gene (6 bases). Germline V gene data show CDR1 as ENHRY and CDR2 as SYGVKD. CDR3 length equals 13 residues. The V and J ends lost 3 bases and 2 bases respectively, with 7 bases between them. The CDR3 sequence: CAISEGQQETQYF. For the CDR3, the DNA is TGTGCCATCAGTGAAGGACAGCAAGAGACCCAGTACTTC.

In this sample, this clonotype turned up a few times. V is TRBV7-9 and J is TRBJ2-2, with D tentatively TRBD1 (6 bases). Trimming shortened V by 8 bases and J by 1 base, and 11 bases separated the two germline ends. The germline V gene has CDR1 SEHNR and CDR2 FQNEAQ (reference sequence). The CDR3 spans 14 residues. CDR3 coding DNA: TGTGCCAGCGCGACAGGTCTGAACACCGGGGAGCTGTTTTTT. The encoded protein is CASATGLNTGELFF. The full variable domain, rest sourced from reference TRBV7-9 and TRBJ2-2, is DTGVSQNPRHKITKRGQNVTFRCDPISEHNRLYWYRQTLGQGPEFLTYFQNEAQLEKSRLLSDRFSAERPKGSFSTLEIQRTEQGDSAMYLCASATGLNTGELFFGEGSRLTVL.

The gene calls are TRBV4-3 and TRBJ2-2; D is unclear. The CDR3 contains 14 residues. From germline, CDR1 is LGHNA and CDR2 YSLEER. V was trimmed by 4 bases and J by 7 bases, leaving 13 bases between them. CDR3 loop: CASSPSPEGGELFF. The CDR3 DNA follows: TGCGCCAGCAGCCCATCCCCGGAAGGCGGGGAGCTGTTTTTT.

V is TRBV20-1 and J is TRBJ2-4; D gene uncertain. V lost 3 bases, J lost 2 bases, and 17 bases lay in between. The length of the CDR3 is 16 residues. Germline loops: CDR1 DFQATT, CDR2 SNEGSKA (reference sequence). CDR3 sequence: CSASGVRATSKNIQYF. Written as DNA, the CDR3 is TGCAGTGCTAGCGGTGTTAGGGCGACTTCCAAAAACATTCAGTACTTC.

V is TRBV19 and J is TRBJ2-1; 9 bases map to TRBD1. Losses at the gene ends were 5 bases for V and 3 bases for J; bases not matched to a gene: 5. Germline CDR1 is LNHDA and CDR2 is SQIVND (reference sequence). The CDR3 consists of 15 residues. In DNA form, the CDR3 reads TGTGCCAGTAGTCATACAGGGGGCTTCTACAATGAGCAGTTCTTC. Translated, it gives CASSHTGGFYNEQFF.

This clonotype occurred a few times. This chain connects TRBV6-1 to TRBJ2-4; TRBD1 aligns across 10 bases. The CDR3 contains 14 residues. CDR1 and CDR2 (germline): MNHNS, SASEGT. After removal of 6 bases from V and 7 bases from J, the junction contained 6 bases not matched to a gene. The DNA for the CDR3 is TGTGCCAGCAGCAGACAGGGGGCTGAGAACATTCAGTACTTC. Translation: CASSRQGAENIQYF.

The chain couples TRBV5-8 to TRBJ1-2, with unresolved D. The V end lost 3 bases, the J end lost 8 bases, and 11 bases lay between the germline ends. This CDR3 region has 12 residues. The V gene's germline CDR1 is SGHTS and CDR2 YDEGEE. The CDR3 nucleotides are TGTGCCAGCAGCTGGGAGTATGGAGGCTACACCTTC. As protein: CASSWEYGGYTF.

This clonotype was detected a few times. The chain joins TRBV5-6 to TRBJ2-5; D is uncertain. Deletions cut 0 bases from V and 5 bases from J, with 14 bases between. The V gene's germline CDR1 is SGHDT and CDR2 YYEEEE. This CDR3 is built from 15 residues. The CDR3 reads CASSLGGYKGETQYF. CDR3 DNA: TGTGCCAGCAGCTTGGGGGGATATAAAGGGGAGACCCAGTACTTC.

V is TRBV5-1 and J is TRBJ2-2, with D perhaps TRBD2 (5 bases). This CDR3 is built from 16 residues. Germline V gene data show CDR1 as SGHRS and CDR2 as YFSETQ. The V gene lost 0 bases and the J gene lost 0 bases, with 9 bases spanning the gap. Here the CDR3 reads CASSLASFPNTGELFF. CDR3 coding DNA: TGCGCCAGCAGCTTGGCTAGCTTCCCGAACACCGGGGAGCTGTTTTTT. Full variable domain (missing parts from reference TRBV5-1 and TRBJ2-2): KAGVTQTPRYLIKTRGQQVTLSCSPISGHRSVSWYQQTPGQGLQFLFEYFSETQRNKGNFPGRFSGRQFSNSRSEMNVSTLELGDSALYLCASSLASFPNTGELFFGEGSRLTVL.

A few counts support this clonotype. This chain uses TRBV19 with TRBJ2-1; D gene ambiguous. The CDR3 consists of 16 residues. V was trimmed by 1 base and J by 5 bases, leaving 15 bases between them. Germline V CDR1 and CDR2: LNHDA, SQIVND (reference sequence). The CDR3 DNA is TGTGCCAGTAGTATAGGGGCTAGTCTAACACACAATGAGCAGTTCTTC. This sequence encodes CASSIGASLTHNEQFF.

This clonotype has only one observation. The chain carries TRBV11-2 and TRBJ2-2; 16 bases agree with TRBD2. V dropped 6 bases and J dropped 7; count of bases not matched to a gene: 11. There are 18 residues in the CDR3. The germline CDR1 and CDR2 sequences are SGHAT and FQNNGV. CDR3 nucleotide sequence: TGTGCCAGCAGTTCGAGGGGACTAGCGGGGGGGCCCGGCGGGGAGCTGTTTTTT. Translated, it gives CASSSRGLAGGPGGELFF.

DNA of the CDR3: TGTGCCAGCACAGATCTGGTCGGAACTGAAGCTTTCTTT. Translation gives CASTDLVGTEAFF. J is TRBJ1-1 and V is TRBV6-2 or TRBV6-3; D gene unclear. CDR1 and CDR2 from the germline V gene are MNHEY and SVGEGT. The CDR3 runs 13 residues. V lost 7 bases, J lost 5 bases, and 14 bases lay in between.

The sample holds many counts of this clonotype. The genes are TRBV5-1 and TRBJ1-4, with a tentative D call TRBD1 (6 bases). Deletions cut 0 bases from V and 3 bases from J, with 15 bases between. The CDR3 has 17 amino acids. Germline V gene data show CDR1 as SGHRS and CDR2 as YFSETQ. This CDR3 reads CASSLDSGVSANEKLFF. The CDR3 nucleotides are TGCGCCAGCAGCTTGGACTCAGGGGTCAGCGCTAATGAAAAACTGTTTTTT.

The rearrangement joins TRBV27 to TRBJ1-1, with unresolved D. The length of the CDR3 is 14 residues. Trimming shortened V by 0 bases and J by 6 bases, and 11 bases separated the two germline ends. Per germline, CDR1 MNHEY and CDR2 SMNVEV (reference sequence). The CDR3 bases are TGTGCCAGCAGTTTATCGGGGTCCGGACCTGAAGCTTTCTTT. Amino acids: CASSLSGSGPEAFF.

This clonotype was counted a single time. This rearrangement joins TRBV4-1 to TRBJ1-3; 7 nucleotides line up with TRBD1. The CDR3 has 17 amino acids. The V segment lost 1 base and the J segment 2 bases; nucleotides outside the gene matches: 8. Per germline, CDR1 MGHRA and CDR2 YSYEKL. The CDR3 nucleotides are TGCGCCAGCAGCCAAGGACGAGCGCAGGGGGCTGGAAACACCATATATTTT. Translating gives CASSQGRAQGAGNTIYF.

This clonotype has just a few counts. CDR3 DNA: TGTGCCAGCAGTGTAGGTGCGGGGGGCGATTTTTACGAGCAGTACGTC. It codes for CASSVGAGGDFYEQYV. V gene TRBV2 combines with J gene TRBJ2-7, with 8 bases identical to TRBD2. Germline V gene sequence: CDR1 SNHLY, CDR2 FYNNEI. After removal of 4 bases from V and 4 bases from J, the junction contained 12 bases not matched to a gene. The CDR3 covers 16 residues.

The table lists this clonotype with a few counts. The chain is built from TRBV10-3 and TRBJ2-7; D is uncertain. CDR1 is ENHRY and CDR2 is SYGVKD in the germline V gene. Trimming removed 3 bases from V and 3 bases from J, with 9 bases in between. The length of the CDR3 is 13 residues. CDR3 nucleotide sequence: TGTGCCATCAGTGACGGGCAGCTCTACGAGCAGTACGTC. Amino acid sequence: CAISDGQLYEQYV.

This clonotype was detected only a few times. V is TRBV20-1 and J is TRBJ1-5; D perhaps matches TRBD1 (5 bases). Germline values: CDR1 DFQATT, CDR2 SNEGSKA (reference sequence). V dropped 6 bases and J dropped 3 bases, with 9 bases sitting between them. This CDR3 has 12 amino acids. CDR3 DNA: TGCAGTGCCCCGACAGACAATCAGCCCCAGCATTTT. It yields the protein CSAPTDNQPQHF.

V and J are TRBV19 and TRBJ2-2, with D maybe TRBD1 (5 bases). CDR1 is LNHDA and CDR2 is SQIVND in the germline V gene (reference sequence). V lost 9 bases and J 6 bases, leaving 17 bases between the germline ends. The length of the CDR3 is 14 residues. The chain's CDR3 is CASRAEASAGELFF. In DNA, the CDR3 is TGTGCCAGCAGGGCAGAGGCATCGGCCGGGGAGCTGTTTTTT.

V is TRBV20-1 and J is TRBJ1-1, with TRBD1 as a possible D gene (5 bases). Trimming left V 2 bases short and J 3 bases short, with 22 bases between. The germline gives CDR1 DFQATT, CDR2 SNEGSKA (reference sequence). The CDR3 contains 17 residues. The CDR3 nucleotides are TGCAGTGCTAGAAAGAGGCGAGGGGACTTGGGGGACACTGAAGCTTTCTTT. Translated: CSARKRRGDLGDTEAFF.

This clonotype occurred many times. The CDR3 here is CASLIRGAETQYF. CDR3 coding DNA: TGTGCCAGCCTTATTCGGGGTGCCGAGACCCAGTACTTC. This chain connects TRBV28 to TRBJ2-5; tentative D call: TRBD2 (5 bases). This CDR3 has 13 residues. Germline values: CDR1 MDHEN, CDR2 SYDVKM. V dropped 8 bases and J dropped 5 bases, with 15 bases sitting between them.

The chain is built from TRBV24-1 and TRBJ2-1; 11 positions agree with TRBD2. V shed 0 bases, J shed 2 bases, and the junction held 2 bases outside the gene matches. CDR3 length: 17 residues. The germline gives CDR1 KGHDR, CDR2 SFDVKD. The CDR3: CATSDLGTSGPYNEQFF. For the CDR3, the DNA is TGTGCCACCAGTGATTTGGGGACTAGCGGACCCTACAATGAGCAGTTCTTC.

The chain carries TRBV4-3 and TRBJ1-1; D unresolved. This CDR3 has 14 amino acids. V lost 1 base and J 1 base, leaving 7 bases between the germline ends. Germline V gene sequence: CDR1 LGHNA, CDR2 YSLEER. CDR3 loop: CASSQVFRNTEAFF. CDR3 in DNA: TGCGCCAGCAGCCAAGTATTCAGGAACACTGAAGCTTTCTTT.